Listed here are 25 T cell receptor beta chains from one sample, sequenced in a study of graft-versus-host responses after intestinal transplantation. Their specific antigens are unknown. Only in-frame clones appear in the TCRdb table, and some are missing; sequencing was by immunoSEQ multiplex PCR. The sample includes about 70,000 clones, 90% of them seen just once. Material: unstimulated CD8+ T cells sorted from spleen or lymph node cells, obtained before transplant. These TCRs come from a human donor who was the organ donor for an intestinal transplant.

The chain uses TRBV4-3 and TRBJ1-2, with TRBD1 identical over 8 bases. Germline values: CDR1 LGHNA, CDR2 YSLEER. V lost 3 bases to trimming and J lost 7 bases; unmatched junction nucleotides: 4. The CDR3 has 13 residues. The chain's CDR3 is CASSQRTGIGYTF. CDR3 nucleotide sequence: TGCGCCAGCAGCCAGAGGACAGGGATTGGCTACACCTTC.

The chain combines TRBV28 with TRBJ2-3; possible D gene TRBD1, 6 bases. This CDR3 is built from 14 residues. The V gene's germline CDR1 is MDHEN and CDR2 SYDVKM. Trimming cost V 7 bases and J 2 bases, with 13 bases left between them. CDR3 sequence: CASTEDRPTDTQYF. As DNA, the CDR3 is TGTGCCAGCACTGAGGACAGACCCACAGATACGCAGTATTTT. Full variable domain (outside the CDR3, taken from reference TRBV28 and TRBJ2-3): DVKVTQSSRYLVKRTGEKVFLECVQDMDHENMFWYRQDPGLGLRLIYFSYDVKMKEKGDIPEGYSVSREKKERFSLILESASTNQTSMYLCASTEDRPTDTQYFGPGTRLTVL.

CDR3 bases: TGCGCCAGCAGCTCCGGACAGGGCGCGAACACCGGGGAGCTGTTTTTT. Protein: CASSSGQGANTGELFF. This chain connects TRBV5-1 to TRBJ2-2; 8 bases are shared with TRBD1. The trim removed 3 bases at V and 0 bases at J, leaving 4 bases unmatched. The CDR3 loop spans 16 amino acids. From germline, CDR1 is SGHRS and CDR2 YFSETQ.

This chain joins TRBV19 and TRBJ2-3; D ambiguous. This CDR3 is 15 amino acids long. V gave up 3 bases and J gave up 4 bases, with 14 bases separating them. The V gene's germline CDR1 is LNHDA and CDR2 SQIVND (reference sequence). The CDR3 here is CASSIAFVGSDTQYF. In DNA, the CDR3 is TGTGCCAGTAGTATTGCCTTCGTCGGTTCAGATACGCAGTATTTT. The variable domain in full, completed from reference TRBV19 and TRBJ2-3, reads DGGITQSPKYLFRKEGQNVTLSCEQNLNHDAMYWYRQDPGQGLRLIYYSQIVNDFQKGDIAEGYSVSREKKESFPLTVTSAQKNPTAFYLCASSIAFVGSDTQYFGPGTRLTVL.

For this clone: An end of the junction does not agree with germline; a read error may underlie this. The chain uses TRBV27 and TRBJ1-5, with no clear D. Germline CDR1 reads MNHEY; CDR2 reads SMNVEV (reference sequence). The CDR3 runs to 18 residues. CDR3 loop: CASILPGNTAYSNQPQHF. The CDR3, as DNA: TGTGCCAGCATTTTACCGGGAAATACAGCTTATAGCAATCAGCCCCAGCATTTT.

This sequence joins TRBV7-6 and TRBJ2-7; a possible D gene is TRBD1 (5 bases). V was clipped by 5 bases and J by 3 bases, with 14 bases between them. This CDR3 contains 14 residues. Germline V gene data show CDR1 as SGHVS and CDR2 as FNYEAQ. The CDR3 DNA reads TGTGCCAGCAGCCCGCGGACAATAGGCTACGAGCAGTACGTC. Residues: CASSPRTIGYEQYV.

The chain employs TRBV19 and TRBJ2-2, with 8 positions matching TRBD1. The CDR3 runs to 15 residues. The germline gives CDR1 LNHDA, CDR2 SQIVND (reference sequence). With V trimmed by 6 bases and J by 4 bases, 7 bases remained unmatched. The CDR3 sequence is CASSQTGARTGELFF. In DNA, the CDR3 is TGTGCCAGTAGCCAGACAGGGGCCCGCACCGGGGAGCTGTTTTTT.

This clone has a handful of counts. The J gene is TRBJ2-7, the V gene TRBV7-9, with D perhaps matching TRBD2 (7 bases). Germline CDR1 reads SEHNR; CDR2 reads FQNEAQ (reference sequence). Trimming pared 0 bases from V and 4 bases from J, leaving 13 bases between. This CDR3 comprises 15 residues. The CDR3 region has the DNA TGTGCCAGCAGCTTAGCGGGGGGGCCGTATTACGAGCAGTACGTC. Translating it yields CASSLAGGPYYEQYV.

This sequence joins TRBV28 and TRBJ1-6, with 8 positions matching TRBD1. Trimming took 5 bases from V and 9 from J; bases not matched to a gene: 9. CDR3 length: 15 amino acids. Germline lookup yields CDR1 MDHEN and CDR2 SYDVKM. The CDR3: CASSPLAGGVSPLHF. The CDR3 nucleotides are TGTGCCAGCAGTCCCCTGGCAGGGGGCGTTTCACCCCTCCACTTT.

This chain connects TRBV10-3 to TRBJ1-1; D might be TRBD1 (6 bases). Trimming stripped 3 bases from V and 3 bases from J, with 14 bases between. CDR1 and CDR2 from the germline V gene are ENHRY and SYGVKD. The CDR3 has 15 residues. The CDR3 protein is CAISDGGRSDTEAFF. The DNA of the CDR3 is TGTGCCATCAGTGACGGGGGGCGTTCAGACACTGAAGCTTTCTTT.

The V gene is TRBV5-1, the J gene TRBJ2-7, with 8 bases aligning to TRBD2. V was pared by 5 bases and J by 0 bases, with 7 bases of the junction left unmatched. The germline V gene has CDR1 SGHRS and CDR2 YFSETQ. The CDR3 has 15 amino acids. CDR3 residues: CASRSAGDNSYEQYV. CDR3 nucleotides: TGCGCCAGCAGATCAGCGGGGGACAACTCCTACGAGCAGTACGTC.

The chain has TRBV27 and TRBJ1-1; no reliable D call. The CDR3 loop spans 13 amino acids. Germline V gene sequence: CDR1 MNHEY, CDR2 SMNVEV (reference sequence). The ends were cut back, 2 bases at V and 2 bases at J, with 6 bases in the middle. Written as DNA, the CDR3 is TGTGCCAGCAGTTTAGTCTCTAACACTGAAGCTTTCTTT. It specifies CASSLVSNTEAFF.

This clone was detected only once. The V gene is TRBV7-7, the J gene TRBJ2-7; 9 positions agree with TRBD1. Germline CDR1 reads SSHAT; CDR2 reads FNYEAQ (reference sequence). This CDR3 spans 13 amino acids. The CDR3 sequence is CASSPISDRGADV. CDR3 nucleotides: TGTGCTAGCAGCCCCATCTCGGACAGGGGTGCGGACGTC.

The rearrangement uses TRBV5-5 and TRBJ2-2; the match to TRBD2 covers 10 bases. Losses at the gene ends were 4 bases for V and 7 bases for J; bases not matched to a gene: 7. CDR3 length: 15 residues. Germline V gene lookup returns CDR1 SGHKS and CDR2 YYEKEE (reference sequence). In nucleotides, the CDR3 is TGTGCCAGCAGCGCGGGACTAGCGAGTTACGGGGAGCTGTTTTTT. Translated, it gives CASSAGLASYGELFF.

V gene TRBV5-6 combines with J gene TRBJ1-2, with 7 bases that match TRBD1. CDR1 and CDR2 (germline): SGHDT, YYEEEE. J gave up 3 bases and V 2 bases, and 4 bases lay outside the gene matches. CDR3 size: 14 residues. The CDR3 region is CASSFGRGHYGYTF. The CDR3 DNA reads TGTGCCAGCAGCTTTGGAAGGGGGCACTATGGCTACACCTTC.

The rearrangement uses TRBV6-5 and TRBJ2-1; 9 positions agree with TRBD2. The CDR3 loop spans 15 amino acids. V dropped 5 bases and J dropped 8; count of bases not matched to a gene: 10. CDR1 MNHEY and CDR2 SVGAGI come from the germline V gene. CDR3 nucleotides: TGTGCCAGCAGTAGGAAGCGGGGGGCCTGGGATGAGCAGTTCTTC. Protein product: CASSRKRGAWDEQFF.

The chain links TRBV2 to TRBJ2-1; TRBD1 matches at 9 bases. The V gene's germline CDR1 is SNHLY and CDR2 FYNNEI. V shed 5 bases and J 3 bases; nucleotides not matched to a gene: 11. This CDR3 is 17 amino acids long. CDR3 in DNA: TGTGCCAGCAGTACGTCTGAGACAGGGGGGGACTACAATGAGCAGTTCTTC. Residues: CASSTSETGGDYNEQFF.

This sequence joins TRBV6-1 and TRBJ2-7; D call uncertain. The CDR3 consists of 13 residues. Trimming stripped 5 bases from V and 3 bases from J, with 11 bases between. CDR1 is MNHNS, CDR2 SASEGT, per germline. Here the CDR3 DNA reads TGTGCCAGCAGTCTCACACCAAACTACGAGCAGTACGTC. It is translated as CASSLTPNYEQYV.

The chain combines TRBV2 with TRBJ2-7, with 7 bases lining up with TRBD2. Germline V lookup: CDR1 SNHLY, CDR2 FYNNEI. This CDR3 contains 16 residues. Trimming cost V 6 bases and J 0 bases; bases outside gene matches: 11. CDR3 bases: TGTGCCAGCAGATTCGGGAGGCAACCTATCTCCTACGAGCAGTACGTC. It codes for CASRFGRQPISYEQYV.

The chain uses TRBV4-1 and TRBJ1-4; 8 bases match TRBD1. Germline V gives CDR1 MGHRA, CDR2 YSYEKL. CDR3 size: 14 residues. The trim removed 8 bases at V and 6 bases at J, leaving 8 bases unmatched. CDR3 loop: CASGTGSTHEKLFF. Here the CDR3 DNA reads TGCGCCAGCGGGACAGGTAGTACCCATGAAAAACTGTTTTTT.

The chain combines TRBV19 with TRBJ2-2; 8 bases agree with TRBD1. The germline gives CDR1 LNHDA, CDR2 SQIVND (reference sequence). The CDR3 spans 18 residues. V shed 3 bases and J 1 base; nucleotides not matched to a gene: 10. CDR3 loop: CASSIWQGAVWNTGELFF. Written as DNA, the CDR3 is TGTGCCAGTAGTATTTGGCAGGGGGCTGTCTGGAACACCGGGGAGCTGTTTTTT.

This chain links TRBV29-1 with TRBJ2-1, with 7 bases fitting TRBD2. The CDR3 totals 15 residues. Trimming at V came to 0 bases and at J to 4 bases, leaving 6 bases not matched to a gene. Germline V gene data show CDR1 as SQVTM and CDR2 as ANQGSEA. The CDR3 DNA reads TGCAGCGTTGAAGAGGAGGGGAGGGTTTACAATGAGCAGTTCTTC. Translated, it gives CSVEEEGRVYNEQFF.

The chain links TRBV14 to TRBJ2-2; D is perhaps TRBD1 (6 bases). The CDR3 runs 17 residues. Trimming left V 3 bases short and J 4 bases short, with 18 bases between. Germline loops: CDR1 SGHDN, CDR2 FVKESK. CDR3 nucleotide sequence: TGTGCCAGCAGCCATCAAATCCGACAGGACCTCACCGGGGAGCTGTTTTTT. Translation gives CASSHQIRQDLTGELFF.

The chain links TRBV5-1 to TRBJ2-1; D may be TRBD2 (5 bases). Per the germline V gene, CDR1 is SGHRS and CDR2 is YFSETQ. CDR3 length equals 14 residues. V was pared by 1 base and J by 3 bases, with 8 bases between. This chain's CDR3 is CASSLRADYNEQFF. The CDR3 DNA follows: TGCGCCAGCAGCTTGAGAGCGGACTACAATGAGCAGTTCTTC.

The chain combines TRBV10-3 with TRBJ1-2, with a tentative D call TRBD1 (5 bases). The V and J ends lost 7 bases and 5 bases respectively, with 14 bases between them. Germline loops: CDR1 ENHRY, CDR2 SYGVKD. This CDR3 is built from 13 residues. For the CDR3, the DNA is TGTGCCATCAAGGCCTCAGGGTTTTATGGCTACACCTTC. It specifies CAIKASGFYGYTF.